This note documents a single T cell receptor beta chain sequence. These data originate in a study of CD8 T cells in Susac syndrome. The CDR3 is made up of 19 amino acids. V was trimmed by 1 base and J by 0 bases, leaving 18 bases between them. Looked up from germline, CDR1 is SGHVS and CDR2 is FNYEAQ. About 0.45 to 1 ug RNA was reverse transcribed with random hexamers. TCRdb passed the immunoSEQ multiplex PCR reads through MiXCR, listing each CDR3 protein once. The repertoire holds about 300,000 distinct CDR3 sequences, approximately 90% seen once, with 0.18% in the top ten. The TCR comes from a human donor with multiple sclerosis. Sequenced: CD8+ T cells from PBMCs. The chain has TRBV7-6 and TRBJ2-2; D perhaps matches TRBD2 (7 bases). DNA for the CDR3: TGTGCCAGCAGCTTAGGGGGACGGGGGGCAGACCCGAACACCGGGGAGCTGTTTTTT. Protein product: CASSLGGRGADPNTGELFF.